These 30 T cell receptor beta chains were sequenced from one sample in a study of blood T cells in healthy people across ages. Then a second PCR, running roughly 7 to 11 cycles, was carried out with a sample-barcoded 5' primer and a J-beta primer mix. Each CDR3 protein gets one entry after TCRdb re-called the 5' RACE reads with MiXCR. The sample yields 980,000 or so distinct CDR3 sequences, about 44% seen once. What was sequenced was blood. The receptors derive from a man aged 30 to 45 in good health.

This clonotype showed up many times. One junction end disagrees with the germline gene, perhaps due to a read error. The CDR3, as DNA: TGCGCCAGCAGCTTATTCTACGAGCAGTACTTC. Translation gives CASSLFYEQYF. This sequence joins TRBV7-2 and TRBJ2-7; D ambiguous. The V gene's germline CDR1 is SGHTA and CDR2 FQGNSA. This CDR3 has 11 amino acids.

The rearrangement joins TRBV30 to TRBJ1-5; 7 nucleotides line up with TRBD1. Germline values: CDR1 GTSNPN, CDR2 SVGIG (reference sequence). V dropped 2 bases and J dropped 4; count of bases not matched to a gene: 2. The CDR3 spans 13 residues. The CDR3 coding sequence is TGTGCCTGGAGTCCGACAGGGAATCAGCCCCAGCATTTT. It codes for CAWSPTGNQPQHF.

Worth noting for this clonotype: Given a much more abundant clone one base away, this may be a read error. The rearrangement links TRBV18 to TRBJ2-7, with D possibly being TRBD1 (6 bases). In germline, CDR1 is KGHSH, CDR2 LQKENI. This CDR3 contains 13 residues. CDR3 sequence (DNA): TGTACCAGCTCACCAACCAGGGGAAGTGAGCAGTACTTC. Its protein is CTSSPTRGSEQYF. Full variable domain (missing parts from reference TRBV18 and TRBJ2-7): NAGVMQNPRHLVRRRGQEARLRCSPMKGHSHVYWYRQLPEEGLKFMVYLQKENIIDESGMPKERFSAEFPKEGPSILRIQQVVRGDSAAYFCTSSPTRGSEQYFGPGTRLTVT.

This clonotype was found many times. V is TRBV5-1 and J is TRBJ2-2, with 14 bases fitting TRBD2. Trimming removed 4 bases from V and 0 bases from J; junction bases left unmatched: 5. Germline lookup yields CDR1 SGHRS and CDR2 YFSETQ. The CDR3 spans 18 residues. CDR3 sequence reads: CASSPTSGGAANTGELFF. The CDR3 region has the DNA TGCGCCAGCAGCCCGACTAGCGGGGGGGCTGCGAACACCGGGGAGCTGTTTTTT.

At least ten counts were recorded for this clonotype. The V and J genes are TRBV4-1 and TRBJ2-4; the D is unclear. Germline CDR1 and CDR2: MGHRA and YSYEKL. CDR3 length equals 13 residues. With 1 base removed from V and 3 bases from J, the gap between germline ends came to 4 bases. The CDR3 sequence: CASSQVGKNIQYF. In nucleotides, the CDR3 is TGCGCCAGCAGCCAAGTGGGCAAAAACATTCAGTACTTC.

The chain uses TRBV7-8 and TRBJ2-7; 7 nucleotides line up with TRBD1. V shed 6 bases, J shed 7 bases, and the junction held 12 bases outside the gene matches. The V gene's germline CDR1 is SGHVS and CDR2 FQNEAQ. The CDR3 consists of 14 residues. CDR3 protein: CASSQGTANNEQYF. CDR3 DNA: TGTGCCAGCAGTCAGGGGACAGCCAACAATGAGCAGTACTTC.

The genes are TRBV6-1 and TRBJ2-7, with D maybe TRBD1 (6 bases). Trimming left V 3 bases short and J 4 bases short, with 19 bases between. The length of the CDR3 is 16 residues. Per germline, CDR1 MNHNS and CDR2 SASEGT. This CDR3 is CASSESGQGLVYEQYF. CDR3 nucleotides: TGTGCCAGCAGTGAGTCTGGGCAGGGGTTGGTGTACGAGCAGTACTTC.

The chain recombines TRBV6-1 with TRBJ1-2; D might be TRBD1 (5 bases). CDR3 size: 13 residues. V lost 7 bases, J lost 2 bases, and 11 bases lay in between. Germline V CDR1 and CDR2: MNHNS, SASEGT. This CDR3 is CASKPGHNYGYTF. The CDR3 nucleotides are TGTGCCAGCAAGCCAGGACACAACTATGGCTACACCTTC.

The CDR3 bases are TGTGCCAGCGGGTTGGGGTTTTCGAGCTCCTATAATTCACCCCTCCACTTT. This translates into CASGLGFSSSYNSPLHF. The rearrangement uses TRBV6-1 and TRBJ1-6; no clear D. Germline V gene data show CDR1 as MNHNS and CDR2 as SASEGT. Trimming cost V 8 bases and J 0 bases, with 17 bases left between them. The CDR3 runs 17 residues.

The rearrangement joins TRBV5-1 to TRBJ2-1; D is perhaps TRBD1 (6 bases). There are 13 residues in the CDR3. V gave up 4 bases and J gave up 8 bases, with 13 bases separating them. Germline V CDR1 and CDR2: SGHRS, YFSETQ. DNA for the CDR3: TGCGCCAGCAGCCAGGGGTTTTTGGATGAGCAGTTCTTC. The encoded protein is CASSQGFLDEQFF.

The V gene is TRBV6-5, the J gene TRBJ2-6; D possibly uses TRBD1 or TRBD2 (5 bases each). This CDR3 is built from 16 residues. Trimming stripped 6 bases from V and 1 base from J, with 13 bases between. Germline V gene data show CDR1 as MNHEY and CDR2 as SVGAGI. CDR3 in amino acids: CASRPGRQSGANVLTF. The CDR3 DNA sequence: TGTGCCAGCAGACCGGGACGCCAATCTGGGGCCAACGTCCTGACTTTC.

This clonotype has only one observation. The rearrangement uses TRBV20-1 and TRBJ2-1, with 8 bases matching TRBD2. The CDR3 runs 14 residues. CDR1 is DFQATT, CDR2 SNEGSKA, per germline (reference sequence). V dropped 5 bases and J dropped 7; count of bases not matched to a gene: 10. CDR3 sequence (DNA): TGCAGTGCTCGGGAGGGGGGAAGATGGAATGAGCAGTTCTTC. Translated, it gives CSAREGGRWNEQFF.

The V and J genes are TRBV2 and TRBJ2-7; D perhaps matches TRBD2 (5 bases). The CDR3 has 12 amino acids. Per the germline V gene, CDR1 is SNHLY and CDR2 is FYNNEI. The ends were cut back, 11 bases at V and 3 bases at J, with 14 bases in the middle. The CDR3: CAEGTLNYEQYF. The CDR3 nucleotides are TGTGCCGAGGGAACACTGAACTACGAGCAGTACTTC. Full variable domain (missing parts from reference TRBV2 and TRBJ2-7): EPEVTQTPSHQVTQMGQEVILRCVPISNHLYFYWYRQILGQKVEFLVSFYNNEISEKSEIFDDQFSVERPDGSNFTLKIRSTKLEDSAMYFCAEGTLNYEQYFGPGTRLTVT.

The chain carries TRBV3-1 and TRBJ1-2; D unclear. Germline V lookup: CDR1 LGHDT, CDR2 YNNKEL (reference sequence). The CDR3 covers 15 residues. V lost 1 base and J lost 5, with 14 bases in between. The CDR3 region is CASSQGHRNMYGYTF. The CDR3, as DNA: TGTGCCAGCAGCCAAGGGCACCGGAACATGTATGGCTACACCTTC.

The V and J genes are TRBV6-5 and TRBJ2-3; D tentatively reads TRBD1 or TRBD2 (6 bases each). This CDR3 is built from 16 residues. V was shortened by 7 bases and J by 2 bases, with 19 bases between the two germline ends. The germline V gene encodes CDR1 MNHEY and CDR2 SVGAGI. Written as DNA, the CDR3 is TGTGCCAGCAAGAAAGCCGGGACGGGGGCCACAGATACGCAGTATTTT. Translating gives CASKKAGTGATDTQYF.

The chain combines TRBV7-8 with TRBJ2-7, with 7 bases that match TRBD2. The CDR3 totals 12 residues. Germline V lookup: CDR1 SGHVS, CDR2 FQNEAQ. The V gene end was trimmed by 6 bases and the J gene end by 6 bases; junction bases not matched to a gene: 5. CDR3 bases: TGTGCCAGCAGGGATAGCGGGCTCGAGCAGTACTTC. It is translated as CASRDSGLEQYF.

This clonotype came up a few times. V gene TRBV12-3 or TRBV12-4 combines with J gene TRBJ2-7, with a possible D match to TRBD2 (6 bases). This CDR3 is 14 amino acids long. Between the trimmed V and J ends, which lost 5 bases and 2 bases, there was a span of 13 bases. The CDR3 DNA reads as TGTGCCAGCAGTCCGGCCCGCGGGGCCTACGAGCAGTACTTC. Translating it yields CASSPARGAYEQYF.

The chain carries TRBV7-2 and TRBJ2-7, with a possible D match to TRBD1 (6 bases). V dropped 7 bases and J dropped 5 bases, with 18 bases sitting between them. This CDR3 is built from 14 residues. Germline V gene data show CDR1 as SGHTA and CDR2 as FQGNSA. CDR3 nucleotide sequence: TGTGCCAGCACCCTAACAGGGAAGGGACACGAGCAGTACTTC. Protein sequence: CASTLTGKGHEQYF.

The chain joins TRBV20-1 to TRBJ2-1, with D tentatively TRBD2 (6 bases). The CDR3 has 14 residues. Trimming removed 0 bases from V and 6 bases from J, with 12 bases in between. Germline V gene lookup returns CDR1 DFQATT and CDR2 SNEGSKA (reference sequence). The CDR3 nucleotides read TGCAGTGCTAGAGATTTGGCGGGGATCAATGAGCAGTTCTTC. Translated: CSARDLAGINEQFF.

This chain uses TRBV6-6 with TRBJ1-5; weak D call: TRBD1 (5 bases). V lost 2 bases to trimming and J lost 7 bases, with 15 bases between them. Looked up from germline, CDR1 is MNHNY and CDR2 is SVGAGI (reference sequence). The CDR3 extends over 15 amino acids. CDR3 residues: CASSYRGVPGQPQHF. The CDR3 region has the DNA TGTGCCAGCAGTTACAGGGGAGTCCCGGGGCAGCCCCAGCATTTT.

Only a few counts were recorded for this clonotype. The CDR3: CAWSVPGSRGNQPQHF. CDR3 nucleotides: TGTGCCTGGAGTGTACCGGGATCTAGGGGGAATCAGCCCCAGCATTTT. The chain carries TRBV30 and TRBJ1-5; D may be TRBD1 (6 bases). Trimming removed 0 bases at V and 4 bases at J, with 16 bases between. This CDR3 contains 16 residues. Germline CDR1 and CDR2: GTSNPN and SVGIG (reference sequence).

The genes are TRBV13 and TRBJ2-6; D is perhaps TRBD2 (7 bases). This CDR3 spans 14 amino acids. Germline V gene lookup returns CDR1 PRHDT and CDR2 FYEKMQ (reference sequence). Between the trimmed V and J ends, which lost 10 bases and 5 bases, there was a span of 15 bases. Here the CDR3 DNA reads TGTGCCATCCAAAGGGGGGGTTGGGCCAACGTCCTGACTTTC. This gives the protein CAIQRGGWANVLTF.

This clonotype was seen ten or more times. J is TRBJ1-4 and V is TRBV27; D not certain. Trimming pared 5 bases from V and 6 bases from J, leaving 4 bases between. Germline CDR1 and CDR2: MNHEY and SMNVEV (reference sequence). This CDR3 has 11 amino acids. The CDR3 region is CASSADEKLFF. The CDR3 nucleotides are TGTGCCAGCAGTGCGGATGAAAAACTGTTTTTT.

This clonotype showed up just a few times. The chain couples TRBV27 to TRBJ1-1; D unresolved. Germline CDR1 is MNHEY and CDR2 is SMNVEV (reference sequence). V was cut by 5 bases and J by 5 bases, with 18 bases left in between. The CDR3 has 15 amino acids. The CDR3 is CASSPWGGLGTEAFF. Written as DNA, the CDR3 is TGTGCCAGCAGTCCCTGGGGAGGGTTGGGGACTGAAGCTTTCTTT.

This clonotype was seen a handful of times. The chain recombines TRBV7-9 with TRBJ2-1, with TRBD2 identical over 14 bases. Germline CDR1 reads SEHNR; CDR2 reads FQNEAQ (reference sequence). This CDR3 comprises 16 residues. V dropped 5 bases and J dropped 7; count of bases not matched to a gene: 7. CDR3 coding DNA: TGTGCCAGCAGCCCCCGACTAGCGGGGGGGCGGAATGAGCAGTTCTTC. It translates to CASSPRLAGGRNEQFF. The complete variable domain, with remaining parts taken from reference TRBV7-9 and TRBJ2-1, reads DTGVSQNPRHKITKRGQNVTFRCDPISEHNRLYWYRQTLGQGPEFLTYFQNEAQLEKSRLLSDRFSAERPKGSFSTLEIQRTEQGDSAMYLCASSPRLAGGRNEQFFGPGTRLTVL.

The chain links TRBV12-3 or TRBV12-4 to TRBJ1-1, with D possibly TRBD1 on 5 matching bases. The V end was cut by 3 bases, the J end by 1 base, with 12 bases between. The CDR3 loop spans 15 amino acids. The CDR3 coding sequence is TGTGCCAGCAGTTTTGATTCGAGGGGGAACACTGAAGCTTTCTTT. It is translated as CASSFDSRGNTEAFF.

This rearrangement joins TRBV6-2 or TRBV6-3 to TRBJ1-5, with D maybe TRBD1 (6 bases). This CDR3 has 15 residues. The germline gives CDR1 MNHEY, CDR2 SVGEGT. Trimming removed 7 bases at V and 1 base at J, with 14 bases between. CDR3 DNA sequence: TGTGCCAGCACCGGGACATCGGGGAGCAATCAGCCCCAGCATTTT. Its translation is CASTGTSGSNQPQHF.

Comment on this clonotype: A junction boundary mismatches the germline segment, possibly from a read error. The chain carries TRBV28 and TRBJ1-5, with TRBD1 matching 8 bases. The germline gives CDR1 MDHEN, CDR2 SYDVKM. The CDR3 runs to 15 residues. DNA of the CDR3: TGTGTCAGCAGTTGGAGGACAGGGACGGAGCAGCCCCAGCATTTT. It translates to CVSSWRTGTEQPQHF.

V usage is TRBV9 and J usage is TRBJ2-3; D ambiguous. Trimming pared 0 bases from V and 1 base from J, leaving 9 bases between. CDR3 length: 15 amino acids. Germline CDR1 SGDLS, CDR2 YYNGEE. CDR3 amino acids: CASSVVGGGTDTQYF. In DNA, the CDR3 is TGTGCCAGCAGCGTAGTGGGCGGAGGCACAGATACGCAGTATTTT.

This clonotype was detected only a few times. The J gene is TRBJ2-1, the V gene TRBV30; perhaps TRBD2 as D (6 bases). The germline gives CDR1 GTSNPN, CDR2 SVGIG (reference sequence). V gave up 4 bases and J gave up 0 bases, with 10 bases separating them. The CDR3 is 14 residues long. The DNA of the CDR3 is TGTGCCTGGACGGGAGCGGTCTCCTACAATGAGCAGTTCTTC. Encoded protein: CAWTGAVSYNEQFF.